These 32 T cell receptor beta chains were sequenced from one sample in a study of graft-versus-host responses after intestinal transplantation. Their recognized antigens are unknown. The table came from immunoSEQ multiplex PCR; TCRdb's copy has only in-frame clones and leaves some out. The sample has about 85,000 clones; roughly 90% are singletons. The source was unstimulated CD8+ T cells sorted from spleen or lymph node cells, collected before transplant. These receptors all come from a human donor who was the organ donor for an intestinal transplant.

This clone was found once. The CDR3 spells CASRQQTESYEQYF. CDR3 nucleotide sequence: TGTGCCAGCAGACAGCAGACGGAATCCTACGAGCAGTACTTC. The chain joins TRBV6-5 to TRBJ2-7; no definite D call. Germline CDR1 is MNHEY and CDR2 is SVGAGI. CDR3 length: 14 amino acids. Trimming removed 6 bases at V and 1 base at J, with 13 bases between.

This sequence joins TRBV6-5 and TRBJ1-2; D perhaps matches TRBD1 (5 bases). The CDR3 spans 15 residues. Deletions cut 0 bases from V and 0 bases from J, with 8 bases between. Per the germline V gene, CDR1 is MNHEY and CDR2 is SVGAGI. CDR3 DNA: TGTGCCAGCAGTTACTCGGGGCGGTCTAACTATGGCTACACCTTC. Amino acids: CASSYSGRSNYGYTF.

In its sample, this clone was seen once. The rearrangement joins TRBV7-2 to TRBJ2-1, with TRBD2 as a possible D gene (6 bases). V was shortened by 5 bases and J by 3 bases, with 11 bases between the two germline ends. In germline, CDR1 is SGHTA, CDR2 FQGNSA. The CDR3 consists of 14 residues. CDR3 sequence reads: CASSPAGLYNEQFF. In DNA form, the CDR3 reads TGTGCCAGCAGCCCCGCGGGACTCTACAATGAGCAGTTCTTC.

The chain couples TRBV30 to TRBJ2-7; D tentatively reads TRBD1 or TRBD2 (7 bases each). The CDR3 spans 14 residues. Germline loops: CDR1 GTSNPN, CDR2 SVGIG (reference sequence). Trimming cost V 2 bases and J 7 bases, with 18 bases left between them. The CDR3 bases are TGTGCCTGGAGTTCGGGGGAGGGGGCGGGGGAGCAGTACTTC. Translated: CAWSSGEGAGEQYF.

The chain employs TRBV5-6 and TRBJ1-6, with no clear D. Germline V gives CDR1 SGHDT, CDR2 YYEEEE. The V end was cut by 7 bases, the J end by 10 bases, with 12 bases between. The CDR3 spans 12 residues. The CDR3 bases are TGTGCCAGCCGATATGGCCAATCACCCCTCCACTTT. This translates into CASRYGQSPLHF. The full variable domain, rest sourced from reference TRBV5-6 and TRBJ1-6, is DAGVTQSPTHLIKTRGQQVTLRCSPKSGHDTVSWYQQALGQGPQFIFQYYEEEERQRGNFPDRFSGHQFPNYSSELNVNALLLGDSALYLCASRYGQSPLHFGNGTRLTVT.

The chain recombines TRBV5-6 with TRBJ2-7; D tentatively reads TRBD1 or TRBD2 (5 bases each). V lost 2 bases and J 1 base, leaving 7 bases between the germline ends. Germline V gene sequence: CDR1 SGHDT, CDR2 YYEEEE. The CDR3 is 13 amino acids. CDR3 nucleotide sequence: TGTGCCAGCAGCTTTGGGGGATCCTACGAGCAGTACTTC. Translating it yields CASSFGGSYEQYF.

This clone was detected only a few times. The gene calls are TRBV6-1 and TRBJ2-3; 11 nucleotides agree with TRBD2. The CDR3 spans 15 residues. Germline loops: CDR1 MNHNS, CDR2 SASEGT. V lost 2 bases, J lost 4 bases, and 2 bases stayed unmatched. DNA of the CDR3: TGTGCCAGCAGTGAACTAGCGGGAGGATCAGATACGCAGTATTTT. Translation: CASSELAGGSDTQYF.

This chain links TRBV5-1 with TRBJ2-2, with D perhaps matching TRBD2 (5 bases). The V gene's germline CDR1 is SGHRS and CDR2 YFSETQ. The CDR3 extends over 13 amino acids. V was clipped by 4 bases and J by 6 bases, with 10 bases between them. CDR3 region: CASSVGGSGELFF. The CDR3 nucleotides read TGCGCCAGCAGCGTCGGAGGATCCGGGGAGCTGTTTTTT.

V and J are TRBV5-1 and TRBJ1-1; D is undetermined. V was clipped by 3 bases and J by 4 bases, with 13 bases between them. CDR1 is SGHRS, CDR2 YFSETQ, per germline. The CDR3 consists of 14 residues. CDR3 DNA: TGCGCCAGCAGCTCCGTTGTCGAACGCACTGAAGCTTTCTTT. Translation gives CASSSVVERTEAFF.

The genes are TRBV5-4 and TRBJ2-1, with D possibly being TRBD1 (6 bases). Germline V CDR1 and CDR2: SGHNT, YYREEE (reference sequence). This CDR3 is built from 14 residues. The V end was cut by 4 bases, the J end by 1 base, with 9 bases between. For the CDR3, the DNA is TGTGCCAGCAGCACCGGACAGTCCTACAATGAGCAGTTCTTC. It codes for CASSTGQSYNEQFF.

The chain links TRBV27 to TRBJ2-3, with 10 bases matching TRBD2. The germline gives CDR1 MNHEY, CDR2 SMNVEV (reference sequence). Trimming cost V 9 bases and J 2 bases; bases outside gene matches: 5. The CDR3 has 14 residues. CDR3 sequence reads: CASRTSGYTDTQYF. CDR3 nucleotide sequence: TGTGCCAGTAGGACTAGCGGATACACAGATACGCAGTATTTT.

This chain uses TRBV2 with TRBJ1-1; TRBD1 is a possible D gene (6 bases). V dropped 0 bases and J dropped 0 bases, with 8 bases sitting between them. The CDR3 is made up of 15 amino acids. Per germline, CDR1 SNHLY and CDR2 FYNNEI. CDR3 region: CASSEARGMNTEAFF. The CDR3 region has the DNA TGTGCCAGCAGTGAAGCCAGGGGCATGAACACTGAAGCTTTCTTT.

CDR3 nucleotides: TGTGCCAGCAGCTCGCCGGACAGGGCCCAATACAATGAGCAGTTCTTC. As protein: CASSSPDRAQYNEQFF. This rearrangement joins TRBV5-6 to TRBJ2-1; 8 nucleotides match TRBD1. Germline loops: CDR1 SGHDT, CDR2 YYEEEE. CDR3 length equals 16 residues. J was trimmed by 4 bases and V by 3 bases; bases with no gene match: 9.

V usage is TRBV29-1 and J usage is TRBJ1-4, with D possibly TRBD1 on 6 matching bases. CDR1 and CDR2 from the germline V gene are SQVTM and ANQGSEA. The V end lost 6 bases, the J end lost 5 bases, and 10 bases lay between the germline ends. This CDR3 region has 12 residues. The CDR3 DNA sequence: TGCAGCGTCCCGGGGGGCAATGAAAAACTGTTTTTT. Protein product: CSVPGGNEKLFF.

The chain is built from TRBV29-1 and TRBJ2-3; D remains ambiguous. V gave up 5 bases and J gave up 3 bases, with 18 bases separating them. Germline V CDR1 and CDR2: SQVTM, ANQGSEA. The CDR3 covers 15 residues. In DNA, the CDR3 is TGCAGCGTTTCACTCGTTCGGTCTGTAACAGATACGCAGTATTTT. Protein product: CSVSLVRSVTDTQYF.

The CDR3 reads CASSRDQTDTDTQYF. CDR3 in DNA: TGTGCCAGTAGTAGGGATCAGACGGACACAGATACGCAGTATTTT. The V and J genes are TRBV19 and TRBJ2-3; D gene ambiguous. The CDR3 totals 15 residues. Germline V gene lookup returns CDR1 LNHDA and CDR2 SQIVND (reference sequence). V was pared by 4 bases and J by 2 bases, with 13 bases between.

This clone has a handful of counts. The V gene is TRBV6-4, the J gene TRBJ2-7; 7 bases fit TRBD1. Trimming removed 5 bases from V and 1 base from J; junction bases left unmatched: 14. Germline V CDR1 and CDR2: MRHNA, SNTAGT. This CDR3 is 17 amino acids long. CDR3 coding DNA: TGTGCCAGCAGTTGGGGAGCGTTCGGGACAGCTTCCTACGAGCAGTACTTC. It yields the protein CASSWGAFGTASYEQYF.

This clone was observed a handful of times. This chain joins TRBV19 and TRBJ1-4, with 8 bases fitting TRBD1. There are 15 residues in the CDR3. Trimming cost V 5 bases and J 8 bases; bases outside gene matches: 10. Germline CDR1 and CDR2: LNHDA and SQIVND (reference sequence). Written as DNA, the CDR3 is TGTGCCAGTAGTCTACAGGGGGGCGCGGTAGAAAAACTGTTTTTT. Translating gives CASSLQGGAVEKLFF.

The rearrangement joins TRBV11-2 to TRBJ1-3; tentatively, D is TRBD1 (5 bases). CDR1 and CDR2 from the germline V gene are SGHAT and FQNNGV. The CDR3 length is 16 residues. Trimming stripped 1 base from V and 2 bases from J, with 12 bases between. The CDR3 reads CASSLAHPGTGNTIYF. The CDR3 nucleotides are TGTGCCAGCAGCTTAGCCCACCCAGGGACTGGAAACACCATATATTTT.

This clone was detected a few times. The chain recombines TRBV11-2 with TRBJ2-5; D gene ambiguous. Germline CDR1 reads SGHAT; CDR2 reads FQNNGV. The V end lost 1 base, the J end lost 2 bases, and 8 bases lay between the germline ends. This CDR3 has 14 residues. Written as DNA, the CDR3 is TGTGCCAGCAGCTTAGCGGCTGGACAAGAGACCCAGTACTTC. Its translation is CASSLAAGQETQYF.

The V and J genes are TRBV9 and TRBJ2-7; 11 bases align to TRBD1. The CDR3 length is 15 residues. V lost 9 bases to trimming and J lost 5 bases; unmatched junction nucleotides: 13. Germline-derived CDR1 and CDR2 are SGDLS and YYNGEE. CDR3 DNA sequence: TGTGCCAACATCACCCCGGGACAGGGGGTCCACGAGCAGTACTTC. It is translated as CANITPGQGVHEQYF. Complete variable domain (other parts from reference TRBV9 and TRBJ2-7): DSGVTQTPKHLITATGQRVTLRCSPRSGDLSVYWYQQSLDQGLQFLIQYYNGEERAKGNILERFSAQQFPDLHSELNLSSLELGDSALYFCANITPGQGVHEQYFGPGTRLTVT.

The V and J genes are TRBV6-5 and TRBJ2-1; D might be TRBD2 (6 bases). CDR1 and CDR2 from the germline V gene are MNHEY and SVGAGI. This CDR3 is 14 amino acids long. Trimming cost V 0 bases and J 9 bases, with 12 bases left between them. CDR3 amino acids: CASSYSGEAAEQFF. CDR3 sequence (DNA): TGTGCCAGCAGTTACTCGGGGGAGGCGGCTGAGCAGTTCTTC.

The V gene is TRBV6-5, the J gene TRBJ2-7; D not certain. The germline gives CDR1 MNHEY, CDR2 SVGAGI. The V gene lost 5 bases and the J gene lost 4 bases, with 9 bases spanning the gap. CDR3 length: 12 residues. Written as DNA, the CDR3 is TGTGCCAGCAGTGAACGATTTTACGAGCAGTACTTC. Encoded protein: CASSERFYEQYF.

J is TRBJ2-1 and V is TRBV4-1, with TRBD2 identical over 9 bases. The junction had 10 bases not matched to a gene; V was cut back by 4 bases and J by 6 bases. The CDR3 is 16 residues long. Germline CDR1 is MGHRA and CDR2 is YSYEKL. The CDR3 region has the DNA TGCGCCAGCAGCCCTCACCTGGCGGGAGGGCTCAATGAGCAGTTCTTC. Translation gives CASSPHLAGGLNEQFF.

J is TRBJ2-1 and V is TRBV4-1, with D perhaps given as TRBD1 or TRBD2 (5 bases each). The V end lost 5 bases, the J end lost 1 base, and 18 bases lay between the germline ends. Germline-derived CDR1 and CDR2 are MGHRA and YSYEKL. The CDR3 is 17 residues long. The CDR3 loop is CASSLNRRDGSYNEQFF. CDR3 sequence (DNA): TGCGCCAGCAGCTTAAATCGCCGGGACGGATCCTACAATGAGCAGTTCTTC.

Points on this clone: One end of the junction varies from germline; a read error may be responsible. The chain carries TRBV10-3 and TRBJ1-2; unclear D gene. Per the germline V gene, CDR1 is ENHRY and CDR2 is SYGVKD. CDR3 length: 11 residues. The CDR3 coding sequence is TGTGCCAGCAGTTGGGGCTATGGCTACACCTTC. This codes for CASSWGYGYTF.

This rearrangement joins TRBV29-1 to TRBJ2-5, with 7 positions matching TRBD1. The CDR3 runs 15 residues. Trimming took 1 base from V and 3 from J; bases not matched to a gene: 8. From germline, CDR1 is SQVTM and CDR2 ANQGSEA. CDR3 coding DNA: TGCAGCGTTGAAGGCGGTGGGACAGTTAAAGAGACCCAGTACTTC. It yields the protein CSVEGGGTVKETQYF.

The chain uses TRBV5-4 and TRBJ2-7; D not resolved. There are 13 residues in the CDR3. Germline CDR1 and CDR2: SGHNT and YYREEE (reference sequence). V lost 0 bases and J 2 bases, leaving 6 bases between the germline ends. The DNA of the CDR3 is TGTGCCAGCAGCTTGGACGGAACCTACGAGCAGTACTTC. This translates into CASSLDGTYEQYF.

V and J are TRBV2 and TRBJ2-3; 13 bases align to TRBD2. Germline CDR1 SNHLY, CDR2 FYNNEI. The CDR3 has 16 residues. V lost 6 bases, J lost 2 bases, and 5 bases stayed unmatched. The CDR3, as DNA: TGTGCCAGCAGGGCGGGACTAGCGGGGATCACAGATACGCAGTATTTT. This translates into CASRAGLAGITDTQYF.

The genes are TRBV21-1 and TRBJ2-7; TRBD1, the D gene given by the table, was not confirmed from the DNA. TRBV21-1 is assigned pseudogene status. The CDR3 contains 17 residues. CDR3 in amino acids: CASSKATCRDRVYEQYF. In DNA, the CDR3 is TGTGCCAGCAGCAAAGCAACTTGTCGGGACAGGGTCTACGAGCAGTACTTC.

This chain's CDR3 is CASSDQGYGYTF. The CDR3 DNA reads TGTGCCAGCAGCGATCAGGGCTATGGCTACACCTTC. The V gene is TRBV5-6, the J gene TRBJ1-2; possible D gene TRBD1, 5 bases. The CDR3 has 12 amino acids. Trimming cost V 4 bases and J 4 bases, with 8 bases left between them. The germline gives CDR1 SGHDT, CDR2 YYEEEE. The full variable domain, in which reference TRBV5-6 and TRBJ1-2 provide the parts outside the CDR3, is DAGVTQSPTHLIKTRGQQVTLRCSPKSGHDTVSWYQQALGQGPQFIFQYYEEEERQRGNFPDRFSGHQFPNYSSELNVNALLLGDSALYLCASSDQGYGYTFGSGTRLTVV.

This clone was observed a handful of times. The chain has TRBV10-3 and TRBJ2-7; TRBD1 might be the D (5 bases). The CDR3 has 15 amino acids. The germline V gene has CDR1 ENHRY and CDR2 SYGVKD. V was trimmed by 3 bases and J by 2 bases, leaving 14 bases between them. The CDR3 DNA is TGTGCCATCAGTGACCCCCTGACAGAGACCTACGAGCAGTACTTC. Residues: CAISDPLTETYEQYF.